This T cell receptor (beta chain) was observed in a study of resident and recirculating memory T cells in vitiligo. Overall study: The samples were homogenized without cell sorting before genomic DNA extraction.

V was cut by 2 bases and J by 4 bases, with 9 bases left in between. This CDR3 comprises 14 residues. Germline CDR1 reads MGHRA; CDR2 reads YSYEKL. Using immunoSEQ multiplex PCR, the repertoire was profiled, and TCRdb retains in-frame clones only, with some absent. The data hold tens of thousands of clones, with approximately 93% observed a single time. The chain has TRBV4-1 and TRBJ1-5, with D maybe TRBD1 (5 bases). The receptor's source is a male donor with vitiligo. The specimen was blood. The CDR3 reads CASSQPRTNQPQHF. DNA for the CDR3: TGCGCCAGCAGCCAACCCCGGACAAATCAGCCCCAGCATTTT.